The T cell receptor beta chain under discussion was sequenced for a study of blood T cell repertoires in COVID-19 (dated by TCRdb to the early 2020s). For the wider study: Collaborator samples came from the United States, Italy and Spain and covered acute and convalescent phases of COVID-19. Subjects who had been exposed to COVID-19, were actively infected with it, or had recovered from it provided the deeply sampled blood TCRbeta repertoires that made up the dataset. The repertoires were released in a freely available public database meant as a resource for research on the immune response to SARS-CoV-2. The material from the prospective study consisted of cDNA or gDNA derived from T cells, B-cell-depleted T cells, or PBMCs. Nearly every sample came with metadata listing a de-identified subject ID, COVID-19 status, age in years and sex. The samples were drawn from the first 160 participants of the ongoing ImmuneRACE study and from under 1,500 subjects provided by 6 global collaborators. HLA class I and class II types, where available, came from metadata supplied by the sample provider rather than from assay-based typing. Beyond this particular receptor, the publication reports: The quantity of clinical and demographic metadata differed by source and by participant and was supplied without curation.

TCRbeta CDR3 regions were amplified from genomic DNA by means of the immunoSEQ Assay, a bias-controlled multiplex PCR. On the authors' methods: Within the assay, amplification of reference gene primers was used to estimate how many nucleated cells each sample contained. Sequence reads were collapsed and filtered to measure the absolute abundance of every unique TCRbeta CDR3 rearrangement. Productive Simpson clonality was computed per sample as the square root of Simpson's diversity index over productive rearrangements. Held by TCRdb, this immuneACCESS table contains in-frame sequences only and omits some clones. Under half of the omission traces to an unresolved V gene where checked; the cause of the rest is unknown. The D gene and trimming were derived from the DNA, and the V and J assignments and clone size from that table. Here the sample has about 180,000 clones; more than 75% occur a single time. The top ten clonotypes cover around 9% of the sample.

V is reduced by 4 bases and J by 3 bases, leaving a spacing of 9 bases between them. The CDR3 covers 13 residues, taking in both the cysteine and the phenylalanine. Of the read, only the CDR3 DNA is kept; its 39 bases are in frame from base 1. The germline V gene (reference sequence) gives CDR1 as LNHNV and CDR2 as YYDKDF. As regards this clone: It has no known antigen specificity. Qualities for individual bases were not recorded, and no much larger clone is one base off.

Participants in the prospective study were aged 18 to 89 years, lived in under 30 United States geographic areas, and enrolled through a virtual design. In the prospective study, cohorts were assigned on the basis of participant-reported clinical history obtained from a screening survey and a study questionnaire. For ImmuneRACE Cohort 3, a participant was defined as recovered based on two consecutive negative NP/OP PCR tests, clearance by a healthcare professional, or resolution of symptoms. In the prospective study, mobile phlebotomists collected whole blood, serum and a nasopharyngeal or oropharyngeal swab from each participant. Participants in the prospective study had the option to provide additional blood draws and questionnaires over a roughly two-month period. Prospective study blood samples were shipped either frozen or at room temperature before DNA extraction.

The sample taken for sequencing was PBMCs or T cells enriched from blood (not recorded which). The chain employs TRBV15 and TRBJ1-1, with the identity of the D gene unclear. The receptor comes from a woman aged 25 to 39 who had recovered from COVID-19. The nucleotides are TGTGCCACCAGCAAGACGAGGTACACTGAAGCTTTCTTT. Its coded protein is CATSKTRYTEAFF.